Below, 30 T cell receptor beta chains from the same sample are listed, as sequenced in a study of T cell repertoires in cytomegalovirus infection. In TCRdb, the reads were re-called with MiXCR into one record per CDR3 protein. The sample includes approximately 700,000 distinct CDR3 sequences, 35% to 40% of them seen just once. The sample comprised PBMCs. These receptors were taken from a human donor in good health (CMV status not recorded). Some clones in this sample may be carry-over from other donors' samples.

V gene TRBV20-1 combines with J gene TRBJ2-1; no reliable D call. The CDR3 runs 12 residues. CDR1 and CDR2 (germline): DFQATT, SNEGSKA (reference sequence). Trimming removed 0 bases from V and 10 bases from J, with 10 bases in between. The CDR3 nucleotides read TGCAGTGCTAGAGATTCTGTCAGAGAGCAGTTCTTC. Its translation: CSARDSVREQFF.

This rearrangement joins TRBV6-4 to TRBJ1-4, with 7 bases aligning to TRBD1. V gave up 6 bases and J gave up 7 bases; unmatched junction bases: 5. The germline gives CDR1 MRHNA, CDR2 SNTAGT. The CDR3 totals 13 residues. As DNA, the CDR3 is TGTGCCAGCAGCCGGACAGGAGGTGAAAAACTGTTTTTT. Its translation: CASSRTGGEKLFF.

J is TRBJ2-7 and V is TRBV6-2 or TRBV6-3; D not resolved. Trimming left V 4 bases short and J 7 bases short, with 11 bases between. The CDR3 sequence is 12 residues long. Germline loops: CDR1 MNHEY, CDR2 SVGEGT. CDR3 sequence (DNA): TGTGCCAGCAGTTTCTGGGCGAGAGAGCAGTACTTC. Translated: CASSFWAREQYF.

This chain uses TRBV29-1 with TRBJ2-3, with 9 positions matching TRBD2. Germline V gene data show CDR1 as SQVTM and CDR2 as ANQGSEA. Germline trimming cut 7 bases from V and 3 bases from J; bases unmatched to any gene: 14. This CDR3 contains 16 residues. In nucleotides, the CDR3 is TGCAGCGCGGGAGATGGTCTAGCGGGATTTACAGATACGCAGTATTTT. Protein: CSAGDGLAGFTDTQYF.

The V and J genes are TRBV9 and TRBJ2-3, with 7 positions matching TRBD2. This CDR3 spans 15 amino acids. Per the germline V gene, CDR1 is SGDLS and CDR2 is YYNGEE. The J segment lost 6 bases and the V segment lost 1 base, leaving 8 bases of the junction unmatched. The CDR3 spells CASSVRGREEDTQYF. In nucleotides, the CDR3 is TGTGCCAGCAGCGTACGTGGGAGGGAGGAGGATACGCAGTATTTT.

This clonotype turned up a few times. The gene calls are TRBV28 and TRBJ1-2; D perhaps matches TRBD1 (5 bases). The germline V and J ends were trimmed by 5 bases and 11 bases, with 18 bases remaining between them. The germline CDR1 and CDR2 sequences are MDHEN and SYDVKM. CDR3 length: 13 amino acids. CDR3 bases: TGTGCCAGCAGTCTCCGGCAGGGCTCCCGTTACACCTTC. It translates to CASSLRQGSRYTF.

The V call is TRBV7-2, the J call TRBJ2-4, with D possibly being TRBD1 or TRBD2 (5 bases each). From germline, CDR1 is SGHTA and CDR2 FQGNSA. This CDR3 comprises 16 residues. With 2 bases removed from V and 0 bases from J, the gap between germline ends came to 11 bases. In DNA form, the CDR3 reads TGTGCCAGCAGCTTATGGGGACGGGTAGCCAAAAACATTCAGTACTTC. Encoded protein: CASSLWGRVAKNIQYF.

The chain is built from TRBV12-3 or TRBV12-4 and TRBJ2-4; D not resolved. Trimming cost V 6 bases and J 0 bases, with 18 bases left between them. The CDR3 sequence is 17 residues long. The CDR3: CASSPFGMVGAKNIQYF. In DNA form, the CDR3 reads TGTGCCAGCAGCCCCTTTGGCATGGTGGGAGCCAAAAACATTCAGTACTTC.

The chain couples TRBV24-1 to TRBJ1-3; 8 bases match TRBD1. Unmatched junction bases numbered 2, after V lost 2 bases and J lost 3 bases. Germline V CDR1 and CDR2: KGHDR, SFDVKD. The CDR3 is 15 amino acids. CDR3 in amino acids: CATSDYDRGGNTIYF. The CDR3 nucleotides are TGTGCCACCAGTGATTATGACAGGGGTGGAAACACCATATATTTT.

V gene TRBV7-6 combines with J gene TRBJ2-1; D is perhaps TRBD1 (6 bases). This CDR3 is built from 19 residues. From germline, CDR1 is SGHVS and CDR2 FNYEAQ. V was clipped by 0 bases and J by 7 bases, with 25 bases between them. This chain's CDR3 is CASSLATYRDMKVYNEQFF. In DNA, the CDR3 is TGTGCCAGCAGCTTAGCCACTTATCGGGACATGAAAGTCTATAATGAGCAGTTCTTC.

This clonotype was seen more than once but under ten times. The rearrangement joins TRBV5-4 to TRBJ2-7, with D tentatively TRBD1 (5 bases). The germline CDR1 and CDR2 sequences are SGHNT and YYREEE (reference sequence). This CDR3 region has 16 residues. V was shortened by 0 bases and J by 2 bases, with 15 bases between the two germline ends. The CDR3 sequence is CASSLARQTATYEQYF. The CDR3 region has the DNA TGTGCCAGCAGCTTGGCGAGACAGACCGCCACCTACGAGCAGTACTTC.

This clonotype showed up just a few times. The V call is TRBV2, the J call TRBJ1-1; D gene uncertain. This CDR3 is built from 15 residues. V lost 4 bases, J lost 1 base, and 13 bases lay in between. The V gene's germline CDR1 is SNHLY and CDR2 FYNNEI. The CDR3 nucleotides are TGTGCCAGCAGTGTTCTGGGAGGGCGGAACACTGAAGCTTTCTTT. Its translation is CASSVLGGRNTEAFF.

This clonotype was counted at least ten times. The chain couples TRBV12-3 or TRBV12-4 to TRBJ2-1, with 8 bases identical to TRBD1. Trimming cost V 5 bases and J 9 bases; bases outside gene matches: 12. The CDR3 runs 15 residues. The DNA of the CDR3 is TGTGCCAGCAGTCACCCACTCCGGACAGGGAGTGAGCAGTTCTTC. This gives the protein CASSHPLRTGSEQFF.

This clonotype showed up just a few times. The chain joins TRBV28 to TRBJ2-7; no clear D. Trimming left V 4 bases short and J 4 bases short, with 14 bases between. CDR3 size: 14 residues. Germline V lookup: CDR1 MDHEN, CDR2 SYDVKM. The CDR3 here is CASSSFINSYEQYF. The CDR3 DNA sequence: TGTGCCAGCAGTTCCTTCATAAACAGTTACGAGCAGTACTTC.

This clonotype came up a few times. The chain is built from TRBV19 and TRBJ2-7, with D unclear. Germline V CDR1 and CDR2: LNHDA, SQIVND (reference sequence). The CDR3 extends over 13 amino acids. With 5 bases removed from V and 0 bases from J, the gap between germline ends came to 8 bases. The CDR3 coding sequence is TGTGCCAGTAGTTTTCAGACCTCCTACGAGCAGTACTTC. Translating it yields CASSFQTSYEQYF.

V is TRBV29-1 and J is TRBJ2-7; 9 nucleotides match TRBD1. Trimming removed 3 bases from V and 4 bases from J; junction bases left unmatched: 13. Per the germline V gene, CDR1 is SQVTM and CDR2 is ANQGSEA. This CDR3 region has 16 residues. CDR3 nucleotide sequence: TGCAGCGTTGAGCTTACCCGACAGGGGGGTGCATACGAGCAGTACTTC. Protein product: CSVELTRQGGAYEQYF.

The V and J genes are TRBV20-1 and TRBJ2-3, with 9 bases that match TRBD1. V shed 5 bases, J shed 3 bases, and the junction held 6 bases outside the gene matches. The CDR3 has 14 residues. Germline-derived CDR1 and CDR2 are DFQATT and SNEGSKA (reference sequence). The CDR3 sequence: CSAEDRGITDTQYF. The CDR3 region has the DNA TGCAGTGCTGAGGACAGGGGCATTACAGATACGCAGTATTTT.

The chain has TRBV6-1 and TRBJ1-1; 8 nucleotides match TRBD1. This CDR3 has 15 amino acids. Germline assignment: CDR1 MNHNS and CDR2 SASEGT. Trimming removed 5 bases from V and 4 bases from J; junction bases left unmatched: 9. The CDR3 DNA follows: TGTGCCAGCAGTACTTCAGGGGGCTTGGTCACTGAAGCTTTCTTT. Translated, it gives CASSTSGGLVTEAFF.

The rearrangement uses TRBV7-6 and TRBJ1-2; the D is unclear. The V end was cut by 2 bases, the J end by 8 bases, with 15 bases between. The CDR3 covers 14 residues. CDR1 is SGHVS and CDR2 is FNYEAQ in the germline V gene. The CDR3 loop is CASSLRLGGDGYTF. The CDR3 coding sequence is TGTGCCAGCAGCTTACGACTGGGAGGAGACGGCTACACCTTC. The entire variable domain, with the rest obtained from reference TRBV7-6 and TRBJ1-2, is as follows: GAGVSQSPRYKVTKRGQDVALRCDPISGHVSLYWYRQALGQGPEFLTYFNYEAQQDKSGLPNDRFSAERPEGSISTLTIQRTEQRDSAMYRCASSLRLGGDGYTFGSGTRLTVV.

The chain carries TRBV30 and TRBJ1-6; D is undetermined. The CDR3 loop spans 14 amino acids. Trimming cost V 0 bases and J 4 bases, with 7 bases left between them. Germline loops: CDR1 GTSNPN, CDR2 SVGIG (reference sequence). CDR3 sequence: CAWSVDLYNSPLHF. The DNA of the CDR3 is TGTGCCTGGAGTGTAGACCTGTATAATTCACCCCTCCACTTT. The full variable domain, its missing parts supplied by reference TRBV30 and TRBJ1-6, is SQTIHQWPATLVQPVGSPLSLECTVEGTSNPNLYWYRQAAGRGLQLLFYSVGIGQISSEVPQNLSASRPQDRQFILSSKKLLLSDSGFYLCAWSVDLYNSPLHFGNGTRLTVT.

This clonotype has a count of ten or more. The chain links TRBV7-2 to TRBJ2-1; 11 nucleotides match TRBD2. The germline gives CDR1 SGHTA, CDR2 FQGNSA. There are 15 residues in the CDR3. The V gene end was trimmed by 2 bases and the J gene end by 5 bases; junction bases not matched to a gene: 2. The chain's CDR3 is CASSLLAGGDNEQFF. In nucleotides, the CDR3 is TGTGCCAGCAGCTTACTAGCGGGAGGAGACAATGAGCAGTTCTTC.

In the case of this clonotype: The CDR3 does not close with the conserved phenylalanine or tryptophan, likely indicating a read error. Because the CDR3's place on the DNA is in doubt, the DNA is left out and the CDR3 is given as listed by TCRdb. The chain combines TRBV28 with TRBJ1-1; whether TRBD1, the table's D call, matches the DNA was not checked. CDR1 is MDHEN, CDR2 SYDVKM, per germline. The CDR3 contains 14 residues when both ends are counted. CDR3 sequence reads: CASRAGGVNTESFL.

This clonotype was detected a few times. The rearrangement links TRBV5-1 to TRBJ1-1, with 7 bases lining up with TRBD1. Germline assignment: CDR1 SGHRS and CDR2 YFSETQ. The V gene end was trimmed by 1 base and the J gene end by 4 bases; junction bases not matched to a gene: 7. The CDR3 is made up of 15 amino acids. CDR3: CASSLRAGGPTEAFF. The CDR3 DNA reads TGCGCCAGCAGCTTGCGGGCAGGGGGACCCACTGAAGCTTTCTTT.

This clonotype was detected once. The CDR3 protein is CASSFRDRHTDTQYF. The CDR3 bases are TGTGCCAGCAGCTTCCGGGACAGACACACAGATACGCAGTATTTT. J is TRBJ2-3 and V is TRBV7-9; 7 bases line up with TRBD1. From germline, CDR1 is SEHNR and CDR2 FQNEAQ (reference sequence). The junction had 5 bases not matched to a gene; V was cut back by 3 bases and J by 2 bases. This CDR3 has 15 residues.

In its sample, this clonotype was seen a few times. The rearrangement links TRBV18 to TRBJ2-1; TRBD1 matches at 9 bases. Germline assignment: CDR1 KGHSH and CDR2 LQKENI. CDR3 length: 16 residues. V was clipped by 3 bases and J by 4 bases; unmatched bases: 7. The CDR3 nucleotides read TGTGCCAGCTCACCCGGGACAGGGCTGGGGTACAATGAGCAGTTCTTC. Protein product: CASSPGTGLGYNEQFF.

This clonotype was observed a few times. The gene calls are TRBV7-9 and TRBJ1-1, with 7 bases lining up with TRBD1. CDR1 is SEHNR and CDR2 is FQNEAQ in the germline V gene (reference sequence). V trimming: 1 base; J trimming: 1 base; junction bases outside the gene matches: 9. CDR3 length: 17 residues. The CDR3 coding sequence is TGTGCCAGCAGCTTAGGGGGGTGGGGGACAGCGAACACTGAAGCTTTCTTT. Its protein is CASSLGGWGTANTEAFF.

The genes are TRBV6-6 and TRBJ2-1; D call uncertain. V lost 2 bases and J 11 bases, leaving 7 bases between the germline ends. The CDR3 sequence is 11 residues long. Germline values: CDR1 MNHNY, CDR2 SVGAGI (reference sequence). The CDR3 sequence: CASSYGFKQFF. CDR3 coding DNA: TGTGCCAGCAGTTACGGATTTAAGCAGTTCTTC.

This clonotype was observed a handful of times. The chain joins TRBV2 to TRBJ1-1; D is ambiguous. V gave up 4 bases and J gave up 1 base, with 13 bases separating them. From germline, CDR1 is SNHLY and CDR2 FYNNEI. The CDR3 is 15 amino acids. The CDR3 reads CASSVSIWGNTEAFF. As DNA, the CDR3 is TGTGCCAGCAGTGTCTCTATTTGGGGGAACACTGAAGCTTTCTTT. The full variable domain, with the rest looked up from reference TRBV2 and TRBJ1-1, is EPEVTQTPSHQVTQMGQEVILRCVPISNHLYFYWYRQILGQKVEFLVSFYNNEISEKSEIFDDQFSVERPDGSNFTLKIRSTKLEDSAMYFCASSVSIWGNTEAFFGQGTRLTVV.

The chain recombines TRBV6-6 with TRBJ2-3, with 7 bases aligning to TRBD1. There are 13 residues in the CDR3. V dropped 5 bases and J dropped 4; count of bases not matched to a gene: 3. Germline V gene sequence: CDR1 MNHNY, CDR2 SVGAGI (reference sequence). DNA of the CDR3: TGTGCCAGCAGTAACAGGGGAGCAGATACGCAGTATTTT. Protein sequence: CASSNRGADTQYF.

This chain uses TRBV7-8 with TRBJ2-3; TRBD2 is a possible D gene (7 bases). Germline V CDR1 and CDR2: SGHVS, FQNEAQ. The germline V and J ends were trimmed by 4 bases and 5 bases, with 13 bases remaining between them. CDR3 length: 14 amino acids. CDR3 sequence reads: CASSSGGSVDTQYF. The CDR3 coding sequence is TGTGCCAGCAGCTCGGGGGGCTCGGTAGATACGCAGTATTTT.